This TCR beta chain came from a study of blood T cell repertoires in COVID-19. Repertoires were generated with immunoSEQ multiplex PCR, while TCRdb's copy carries only in-frame clones and drops some. The sample lists some 100,000 clones, roughly 92% seen once, with around 0.94% in the top ten. The CDR3 runs 21 residues. V lost 0 bases and J lost 0; bases outside the gene matches: 11. Germline V gene sequence: CDR1 PRHDT, CDR2 FYEKMQ (reference sequence). The origin of this receptor is a man between 60 and 75 years old with acute or convalescent COVID-19. This chain links TRBV13 with TRBJ2-1; TRBD2 agrees at 13 bases. The specimen sequenced was peripheral blood. CDR3 DNA: TGTGCCAGCAGCTTAGGTTTCCCGGGACTAGCGGGACCCAGCTCCTACAATGAGCAGTTCTTC. It specifies CASSLGFPGLAGPSSYNEQFF. The whole variable domain, remainder taken from reference TRBV13 and TRBJ2-1, is AAGVIQSPRHLIKEKRETATLKCYPIPRHDTVYWYQQGPGQDPQFLISFYEKMQSDKGSIPDRFSAQQFSDYHSELNMSSLELGDSALYFCASSLGFPGLAGPSSYNEQFFGPGTRLTVL.